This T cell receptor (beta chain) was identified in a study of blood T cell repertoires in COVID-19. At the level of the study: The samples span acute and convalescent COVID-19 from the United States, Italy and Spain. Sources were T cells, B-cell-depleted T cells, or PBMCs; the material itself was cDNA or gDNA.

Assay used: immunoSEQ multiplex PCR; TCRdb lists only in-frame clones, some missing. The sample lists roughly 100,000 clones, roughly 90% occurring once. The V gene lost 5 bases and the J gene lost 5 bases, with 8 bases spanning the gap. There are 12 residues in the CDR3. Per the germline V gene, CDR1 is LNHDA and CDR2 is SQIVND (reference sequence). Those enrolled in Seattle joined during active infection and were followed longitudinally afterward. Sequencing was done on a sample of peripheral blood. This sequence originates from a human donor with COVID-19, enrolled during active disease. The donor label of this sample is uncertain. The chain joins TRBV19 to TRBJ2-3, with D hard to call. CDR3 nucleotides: TGTGCCAGTAGTCCCTACGAAGATACGCAGTATTTT. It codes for CASSPYEDTQYF.